Given below is one TCR beta chain in context. This receptor's antigen is unknown. The record has no base qualities; no much larger clone is one base away. The cohort comprised fewer than 700 healthy bone marrow donors. At the time of sampling, all cohort members were nominally healthy, though unrecorded immune exposures were likely present. The donor was CMV seropositive and belonged to the group of 250 to 350 seropositive cohort members. A peripheral blood sample was provided by each donor, and peripheral blood mononuclear cells were used for TCR beta sequencing. Genomic DNA was extracted from the blood cell samples with the Qiagen DNeasy Blood Extraction Kit. These data belong to a study of cytomegalovirus exposure and HLA in healthy donors (dated by TCRdb to 2015 to 2018). Notes on the research overall: An earlier analysis of some 600 of the donors reported about 300 Gb of sequence data and 100 million to 120 million unique TCR beta sequences obtained from 180 million or so T cells. Donor age, sex, ethnicity and CMV serostatus were compiled alongside the repertoire data. An earlier analysis of 587 of the donors used high-throughput TCR beta sequencing to judge whether each TCR beta V gene segment behaved as functional or pseudogenic. To study patterns of TCR occurrence, a later analysis re-analyzed previously published TCR beta repertoires from 666 donors and added high-resolution HLA genotyping. HLA typing covered class I and class II loci at four-digit resolution. A later genetic analysis used genome-wide SNP genotypes for about three fifths of the roughly 700 donors, treating that subset as a discovery cohort. The T cell repertoires of several hundred subjects were profiled by immunosequencing and related to cytomegalovirus serostatus. The genetic ancestry cluster associated with self-reported Caucasian donors included about 81% of the 300 to 400 genotyped donors. Among some 410 genotyped donors of the cohort, an average of roughly 230,000 unique TCR beta nucleotide sequences was sequenced per donor, of which about 18% were non-productive. Along with the roughly 710-subject first cohort, a separate validation cohort of some 130 different subjects was used. Four to six DR-DQ haplotypes were handled as single units for association and clustering, since linkage in the cohort was strong. Around 320 gigabases of sequencing data and around 87 million unique TCR sequences were included in an early release covering roughly 600 HLA-typed donors. Rather than drawing on any new phenotypic data, the later analysis identified candidate immune exposures from TCR beta sequences and the way those sequences occurred across donors. Every discovery cohort repertoire had been produced on one sequencing platform. The number of donors typed differed by locus, with roughly 629-640 for A, B, C, DRB1 and DQB1, over 500 for DQA1, 600 to 610 for DPA1, and around 430 for DPB1. High-throughput TCR immunosequencing, statistical association of individual TCRs with disease status, and machine learning were combined to predict cytomegalovirus infection status. The study aimed to test whether cataloging public T cell receptors could reveal signatures of past pathogen exposure.

The method was the immunoSEQ multiplex PCR assay. For the multiplex PCR, a mixture combining 60 forward primers for TCR Vbeta segments and 13 reverse primers for TCR Jbeta segments was used. The CDR3 region of rearranged TCR beta genes was amplified from genomic DNA with a multiplex PCR assay. Amplified TCR beta libraries were sequenced as 87-base-pair reads on the Illumina HiSeq System. Per the original workflow: A later analysis tallied about 77 million unique TCR beta chains across the 666 repertoires, and about 12 million of those chains were shared by two or more donors. Raw reads were error-corrected and collapsed into unique sequences by a nearest-neighbor algorithm in which closely related sequences were merged to remove PCR and sequencing errors. Alignment of CDR3 sequences to IMGT reference sequences was used to assign V, D and J gene segments. Each retained sequence needed at least a six-nucleotide match to both a V gene segment and a J gene segment. Rearrangements were called productive when the CDR3 lacked stop codons and stayed in frame with V and J; all others were non-productive. CDR3 was defined according to IMGT convention as the region running from the second conserved V-encoded cysteine to the conserved J-encoded phenylalanine. Sequences without an unambiguous match to a single V gene segment were excluded from the earlier analysis of a few hundred of the donors. In an earlier analysis of some 590 of the donors, a V segment was called functional when productive rearrangements were above 56.7%, and segregating when the standard deviation between donors exceeded 5%. A statistical classification framework was developed to diagnose cytomegalovirus status using the catalog of TCR beta chain sequences. V and J gene assignment, in a later analysis, came from comparing TCR nucleotide sequences with IMGT/GENE-DB human TR gene sequences. A later analysis assigned CDR3 sequences and most-parsimonious VDJ recombination scenarios with the TCRdist pipeline. A later analysis defined each TCR beta chain by its CDR3 amino acid sequence plus V-gene family, and excluded reads lacking a unique V-gene family. To address suspected cross-contamination and a sequencing artifact, a later analysis removed 550 to 750 highly shared, low-generation-probability nucleotide sequences. For each public chain, a later analysis derived a clonal expansion index from normalized ranks of inferred template counts within each repertoire. In a later analysis, generation probabilities were computed with a VDJ recombination model fitted to out-of-frame rearrangements, and the resulting probabilities were checked against IGoR. Hypergeometric tests were used in a later analysis to score TCR-TCR, TCR-HLA and TCR-CMV co-occurrence, with a repertoire-size bias correction applied to the TCR pairs. In a later analysis, false discovery rates were estimated by permuting HLA or CMV assignments 20 times. In a later analysis, co-occurring TCRs were grouped using DBSCAN, and TCRdist sequence similarity was added for clustering within HLA-allele-positive subsets. Co-occurrence clustering excluded repertoires with fewer than 30,000 or more than 120,000 public chains, plus five with anomalous nucleotide sharing. The immuneACCESS repertoire file appears here via TCRdb, limited to in-frame rearrangements. These files lack a portion of the clones; in checked studies, under half of the deficit traces to unresolved V genes, and the cause of the others is not known. For V, J and clone size, that table is used; D and trimming come from the DNA. This sample holds about 120,000 clones; around 76% were observed only once. The ten largest clones capture around 28% of the sample.

What the authors observed across the whole study: The cohort was sequenced for TCR beta chains only, and without alpha or paired-chain data the features that could be detected were limited. A further reported finding was that TCR beta sequences accurately predicted the HLA-A and HLA-B alleles for most subjects in the first cohort. Sequencing depth was assumed to be roughly uniform across donors in the presence/absence analyses, though that assumption may not hold. The sequencing pipeline was judged likely to have produced a cluster of highly shared sequence variants as a technical artifact. In both the original and validation cohorts, the classifier was reported to diagnose cytomegalovirus status with high specificity and sensitivity. Most TCR sequences were seen in very few donors, while some public TCRs were found in many individuals. A later analysis associated 15,000 to 20,000 TCR beta sequences with specific HLA alleles at a false discovery rate of 0.05. In a later analysis, several top co-occurrence clusters were reported to appear linked to parvovirus B19, influenza, CMV and Epstein-Barr virus. A total of roughly 160 TCR beta chains were listed by the study as associated with cytomegalovirus. In a later analysis, most CMV-associated TCR beta chains were found to appear HLA-restricted, with HLA associations seemingly driven largely by CMV exposure. Some IMGT-functional V segments, including TRBV6-2 and TRBV6-3, could not be told apart with the 87-base-pair reads, so those segments were excluded. According to the authors, the approach could potentially be generalized to other disease states and immunological phenotypes. Linkage disequilibrium might explain the correlated functional status among segregating V segments, but an unknown experimental factor could not be excluded. In vitro tests confirmed that three of the cytomegalovirus-associated TCR beta chains recognize cytomegalovirus antigens. Broadly in line with IMGT annotations, most TCR beta V segments showed up in productive rearrangements about 87% or about 30% of the time in an earlier analysis of 450 to 750 of the donors. A later genetic analysis reported fewer N-insertions in productive TCRs among donors in an Asian-associated ancestry cluster than the roughly 700-donor mean. V-gene and J-gene trimming of TCR beta chains was associated with a missense DCLRE1C variant in a later genetic analysis, and the association was replicated in an independent cohort. In a later analysis, the rate of TCR association differed among HLA loci, with DRB1 alleles having the most associated TCRs and HLA-C alleles having the fewest. Immune exposure information for the cohort was limited to CMV serostatus. When HLA alleles, especially DR and DQ, strongly co-occurred, attributing TCR associations to individual alleles was difficult. In a later analysis, HLA-associated TCR beta chains were found to be more clonally expanded and to have lower generation probabilities than equally common non-associated chains. The earlier analysis of approximately 560 of the donors excluded some 15 rarely observed V segments, including chromosome 9 orphons, because counts were too low. Because HLA typing was missing for some donors at each locus, association tests included only the typed subset.

Spanning cysteine to phenylalanine, the CDR3 consists of 12 amino acids. The sequence is cut down to CDR3 DNA, 36 bases in frame from base 1. This sequence uses TRBV12-2 and TRBJ2-3; the table's D call TRBD2 went unverified against the DNA. TRBV12-2 is an annotated pseudogene. The TCR originated in a man aged 55 to 70 in good health and CMV-seropositive. The specimen sequenced was PBMCs. The CDR3 protein: CASRLYTDTQYF. The DNA sequence is TGTGCAAGTCGCCTATACACAGATACGCAGTATTTT.